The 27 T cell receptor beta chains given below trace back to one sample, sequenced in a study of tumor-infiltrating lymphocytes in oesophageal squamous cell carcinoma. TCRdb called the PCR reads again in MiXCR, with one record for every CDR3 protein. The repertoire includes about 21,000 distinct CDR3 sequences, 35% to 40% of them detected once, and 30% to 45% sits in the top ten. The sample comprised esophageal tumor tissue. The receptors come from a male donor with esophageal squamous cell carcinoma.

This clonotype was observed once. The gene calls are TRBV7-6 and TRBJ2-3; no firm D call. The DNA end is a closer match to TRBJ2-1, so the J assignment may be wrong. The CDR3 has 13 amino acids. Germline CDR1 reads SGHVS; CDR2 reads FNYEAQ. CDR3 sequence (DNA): TGTGCCAGCAGCTTACGTTACCTCAATGAGCAGTTCTTC. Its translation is CASSLRYLNEQFF.

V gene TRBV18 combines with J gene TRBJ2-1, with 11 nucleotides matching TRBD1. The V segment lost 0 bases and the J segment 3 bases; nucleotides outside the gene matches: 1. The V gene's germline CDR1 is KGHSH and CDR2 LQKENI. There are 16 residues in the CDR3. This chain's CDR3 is CASSPPGQGVYNEQFF. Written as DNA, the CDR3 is TGTGCCAGCTCACCACCGGGACAGGGGGTCTACAATGAGCAGTTCTTC.

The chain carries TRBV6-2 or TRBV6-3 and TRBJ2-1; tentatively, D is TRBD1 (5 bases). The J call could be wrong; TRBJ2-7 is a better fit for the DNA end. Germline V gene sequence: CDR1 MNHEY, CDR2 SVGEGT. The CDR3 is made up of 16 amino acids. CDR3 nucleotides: TGTGCCAGCACTTGGGGCGGCGCGAGCTCCTACAATGAGCAGTACTTC. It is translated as CASTWGGASSYNEQYF.

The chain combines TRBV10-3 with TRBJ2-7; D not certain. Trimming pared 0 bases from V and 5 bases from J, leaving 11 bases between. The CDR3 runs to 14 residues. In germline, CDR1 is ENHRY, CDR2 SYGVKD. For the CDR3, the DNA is TGTGCCATCAGTGAGTCCGAAGGGTTCCACGAGCAGTACTTC. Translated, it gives CAISESEGFHEQYF.

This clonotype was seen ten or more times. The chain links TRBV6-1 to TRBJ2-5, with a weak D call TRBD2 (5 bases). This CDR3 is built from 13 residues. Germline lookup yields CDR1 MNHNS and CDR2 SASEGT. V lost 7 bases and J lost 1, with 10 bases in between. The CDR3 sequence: CASTGGPQETQYF. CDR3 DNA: TGTGCCAGCACCGGCGGGCCCCAAGAGACCCAGTACTTC.

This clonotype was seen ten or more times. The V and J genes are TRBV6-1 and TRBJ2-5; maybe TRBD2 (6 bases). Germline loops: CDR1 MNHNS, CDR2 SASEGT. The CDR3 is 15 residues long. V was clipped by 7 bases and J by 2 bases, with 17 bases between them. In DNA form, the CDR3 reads TGTGCCAGCACCTTGGCTAGCGTTAGACAAGAGACCCAGTACTTC. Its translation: CASTLASVRQETQYF.

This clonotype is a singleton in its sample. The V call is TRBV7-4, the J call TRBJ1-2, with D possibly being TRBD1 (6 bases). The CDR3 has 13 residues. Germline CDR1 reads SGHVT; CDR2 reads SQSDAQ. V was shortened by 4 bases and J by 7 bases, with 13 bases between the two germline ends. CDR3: CASSSYREGGYTF. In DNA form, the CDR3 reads TGTGCCAGCAGCTCCTACAGGGAGGGTGGCTACACCTTC.

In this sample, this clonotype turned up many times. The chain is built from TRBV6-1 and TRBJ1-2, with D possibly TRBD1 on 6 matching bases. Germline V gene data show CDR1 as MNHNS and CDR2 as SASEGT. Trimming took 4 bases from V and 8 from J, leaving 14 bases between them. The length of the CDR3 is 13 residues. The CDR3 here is CASSVGGRDGYTF. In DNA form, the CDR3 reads TGTGCCAGCAGTGTAGGGGGGAGGGACGGCTACACCTTC.

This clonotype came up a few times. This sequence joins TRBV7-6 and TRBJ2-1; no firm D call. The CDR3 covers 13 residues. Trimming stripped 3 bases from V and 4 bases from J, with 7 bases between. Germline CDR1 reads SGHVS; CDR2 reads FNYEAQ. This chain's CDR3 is CASSFQSYNEQFF. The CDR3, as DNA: TGTGCCAGCAGCTTTCAGTCGTACAATGAGCAGTTCTTC.

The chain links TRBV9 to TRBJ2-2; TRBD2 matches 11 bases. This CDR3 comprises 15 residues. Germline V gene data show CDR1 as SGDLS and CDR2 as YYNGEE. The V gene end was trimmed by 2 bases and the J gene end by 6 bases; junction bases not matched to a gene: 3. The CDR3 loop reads CASSVISGGAGELFF. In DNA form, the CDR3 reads TGTGCCAGCAGCGTCATTAGCGGGGGGGCCGGGGAGCTGTTTTTT.

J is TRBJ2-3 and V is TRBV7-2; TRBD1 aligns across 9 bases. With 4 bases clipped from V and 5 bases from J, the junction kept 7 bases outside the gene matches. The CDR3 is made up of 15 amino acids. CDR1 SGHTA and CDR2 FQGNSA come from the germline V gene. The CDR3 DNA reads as TGTGCCAGCAGCTCGGGACAGGGAAGGGTAGATACGCAGTATTTT. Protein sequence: CASSSGQGRVDTQYF.

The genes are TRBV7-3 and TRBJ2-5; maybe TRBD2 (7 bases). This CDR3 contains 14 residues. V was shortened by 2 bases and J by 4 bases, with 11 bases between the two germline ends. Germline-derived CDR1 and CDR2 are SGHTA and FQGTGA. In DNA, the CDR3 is TGTGCCAGCAGCTTAGGCGGGGGCAGAGAGACCCAGTACTTC. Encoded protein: CASSLGGGRETQYF.

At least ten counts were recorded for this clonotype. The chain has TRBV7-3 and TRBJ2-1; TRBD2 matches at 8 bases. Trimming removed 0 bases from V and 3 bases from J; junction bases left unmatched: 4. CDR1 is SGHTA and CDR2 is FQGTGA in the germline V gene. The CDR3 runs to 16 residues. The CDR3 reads CASSLTWLAGYNEQFF. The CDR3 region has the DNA TGTGCCAGCAGCTTAACGTGGCTAGCGGGCTACAATGAGCAGTTCTTC.

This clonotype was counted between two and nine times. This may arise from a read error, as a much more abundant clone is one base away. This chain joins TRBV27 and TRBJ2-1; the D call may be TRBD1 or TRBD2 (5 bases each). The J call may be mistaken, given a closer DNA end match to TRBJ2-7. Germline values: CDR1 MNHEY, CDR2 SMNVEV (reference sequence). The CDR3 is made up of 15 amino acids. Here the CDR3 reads CASSRRGRNYNEQYF. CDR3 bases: TGTGCCAGCTCTCGACGGGGACGGAACTACAATGAGCAGTACTTC.

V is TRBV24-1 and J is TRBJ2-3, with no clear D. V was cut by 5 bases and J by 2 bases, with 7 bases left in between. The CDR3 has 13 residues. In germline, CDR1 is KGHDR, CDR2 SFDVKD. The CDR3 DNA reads TGTGCCACCAGTGGGGATACCACAGATACGCAGTATTTT. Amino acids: CATSGDTTDTQYF.

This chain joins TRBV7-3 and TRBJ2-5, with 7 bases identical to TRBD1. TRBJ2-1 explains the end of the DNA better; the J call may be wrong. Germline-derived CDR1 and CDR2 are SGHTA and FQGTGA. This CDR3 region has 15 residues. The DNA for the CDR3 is TGTGCCAGCACAAACAGACAGGGAGTATTGGGTGAGCAGTTCTTC. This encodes CASTNRQGVLGEQFF.

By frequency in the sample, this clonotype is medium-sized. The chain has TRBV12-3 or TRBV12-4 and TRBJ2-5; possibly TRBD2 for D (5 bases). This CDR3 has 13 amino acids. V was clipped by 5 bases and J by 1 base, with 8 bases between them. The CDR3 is CASSRTGQETQYF. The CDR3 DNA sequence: TGTGCCAGCAGTCGGACTGGCCAAGAGACCCAGTACTTC.

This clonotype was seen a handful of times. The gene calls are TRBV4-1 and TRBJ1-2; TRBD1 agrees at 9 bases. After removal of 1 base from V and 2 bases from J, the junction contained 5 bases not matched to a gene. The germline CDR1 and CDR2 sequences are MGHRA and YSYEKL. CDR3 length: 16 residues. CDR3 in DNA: TGCGCCAGCAGCCAAGGGGGGACAGGGTCAAACTATGGCTACACCTTC. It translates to CASSQGGTGSNYGYTF.

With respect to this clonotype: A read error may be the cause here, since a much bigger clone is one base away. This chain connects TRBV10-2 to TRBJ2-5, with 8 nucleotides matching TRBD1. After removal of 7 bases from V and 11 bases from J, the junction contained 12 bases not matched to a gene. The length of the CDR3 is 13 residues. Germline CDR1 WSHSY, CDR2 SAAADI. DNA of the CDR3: TGCGCCAGCAATCAGGGGGCCAGGAATGAGCAGTACTTC. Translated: CASNQGARNEQYF.

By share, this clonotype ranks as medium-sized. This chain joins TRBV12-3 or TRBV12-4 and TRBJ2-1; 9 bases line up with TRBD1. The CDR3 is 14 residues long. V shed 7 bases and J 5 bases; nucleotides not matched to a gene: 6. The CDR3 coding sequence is TGTGCCAGCACCTGGACAGGGGCGGACAATGAGCAGTTCTTC. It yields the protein CASTWTGADNEQFF.

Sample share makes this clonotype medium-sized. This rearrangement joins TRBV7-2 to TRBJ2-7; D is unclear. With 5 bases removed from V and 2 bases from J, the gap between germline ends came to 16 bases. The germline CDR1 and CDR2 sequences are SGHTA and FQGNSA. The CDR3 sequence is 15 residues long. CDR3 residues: CASSPWSRSAYEQYF. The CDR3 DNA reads TGTGCCAGCAGCCCCTGGAGCAGGTCGGCCTACGAGCAGTACTTC.

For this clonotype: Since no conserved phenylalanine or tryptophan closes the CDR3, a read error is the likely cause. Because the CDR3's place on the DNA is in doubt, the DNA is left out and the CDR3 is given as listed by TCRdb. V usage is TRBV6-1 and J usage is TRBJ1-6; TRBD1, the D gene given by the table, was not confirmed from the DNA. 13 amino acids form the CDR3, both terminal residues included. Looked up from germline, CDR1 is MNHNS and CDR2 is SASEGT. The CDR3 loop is CASARTGLYYFGA.

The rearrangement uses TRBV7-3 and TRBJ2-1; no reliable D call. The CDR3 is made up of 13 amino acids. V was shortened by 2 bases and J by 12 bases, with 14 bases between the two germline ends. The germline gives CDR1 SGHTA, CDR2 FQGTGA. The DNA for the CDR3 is TGTGCCAGCAGCTTAGGAGATAGTTTAGGGCAGTTCTTC. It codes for CASSLGDSLGQFF.

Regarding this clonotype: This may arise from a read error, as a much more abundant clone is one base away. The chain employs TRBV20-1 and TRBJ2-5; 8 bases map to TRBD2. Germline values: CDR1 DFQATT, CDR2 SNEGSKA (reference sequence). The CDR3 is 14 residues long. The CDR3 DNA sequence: TGCAGTGCTAGTAGGGCTAGCGGGTCCTACGAGCAGAACTTC. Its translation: CSASRASGSYEQNF.

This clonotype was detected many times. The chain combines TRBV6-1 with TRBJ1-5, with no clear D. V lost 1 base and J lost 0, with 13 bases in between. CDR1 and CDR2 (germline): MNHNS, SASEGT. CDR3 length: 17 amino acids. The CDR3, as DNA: TGTGCCAGCAGTGAAGTCCTGGCAGACTATAGCAATCAGCCCCAGCATTTT. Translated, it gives CASSEVLADYSNQPQHF.

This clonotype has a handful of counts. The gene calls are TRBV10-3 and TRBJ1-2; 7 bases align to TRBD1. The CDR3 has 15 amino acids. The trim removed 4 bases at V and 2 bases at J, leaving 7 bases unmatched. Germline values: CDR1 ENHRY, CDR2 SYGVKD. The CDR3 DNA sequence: TGTGCCATCAGTGTTAAAGACAGGGACAACTATGGCTACACCTTC. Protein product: CAISVKDRDNYGYTF.

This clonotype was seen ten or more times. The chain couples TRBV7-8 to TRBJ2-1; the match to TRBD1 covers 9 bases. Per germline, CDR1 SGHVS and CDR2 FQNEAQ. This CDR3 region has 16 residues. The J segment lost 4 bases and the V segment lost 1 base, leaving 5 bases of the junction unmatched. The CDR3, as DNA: TGTGCCAGCAGCTTAGGCTGGGGACAGGGATACAATGAGCAGTTCTTC. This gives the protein CASSLGWGQGYNEQFF.